The entry below describes one TCR beta chain. Researchers took RNA transcripts and amplified the TCR beta CDR3 regions from them. The TCR CDR3 first-round RT-PCR relied on the HTBI primer set. MiXCR, applied by TCRdb to the multiplex PCR reads, yields one record per CDR3 protein. The sample lists about 200,000 distinct CDR3 sequences, 17% occurring once. These data are taken from a study of T cells in Graves' hyperthyroidism and ophthalmopathy. This CDR3 spans 19 amino acids. The ends lost 4 bases at V and 2 bases at J; junction bases unmatched: 8. Germline CDR1 and CDR2: LGHDT and YNNKEL (reference sequence).

V usage is TRBV3-1 and J usage is TRBJ2-6; TRBD2 aligns across 13 bases. Input material: blood. The origin of this receptor is a woman aged 50 to 60 with Graves' hyperthyroidism. CDR3 protein: CASSRGLAGTTPGANVLTF. For the CDR3, the DNA is TGTGCCAGCAGCCGGGGACTAGCGGGAACCACCCCTGGGGCCAACGTCCTGACTTTC.